The sequence of this T cell receptor beta chain was determined in a study of shared clonotypes between healthy human individuals (dated by TCRdb to 2018 to 2020). In terms of the full investigation: The cohort comprised a couple of women and a few men aged 18 to 49 years. Per donor, leukapheresis produced somewhere between about 0.8 and 9 billion PBMCs. Different laboratories and diverse techniques were used to prepare libraries and sequence TCR repertoires, to increase sequencing depth and limit assay-specific biases. Blood TCR repertoires of several healthy adults were deeply sequenced to estimate repertoire size and the extent of clonotype sharing between individuals. For each donor, three plates each were used for CD4 naive and CD4 memory, two plates were used for CD8 naive, and one plate was used for CD8 memory. Overall study outcomes, separate from this receptor: Larger estimated clonotype richness was generally found for naive subsets than for memory subsets. Clonotypes shared by all four sorted-subset donors showed higher generation probabilities than non-shared clonotypes. Only blood was sampled, and tissue TCR repertoires likely differ from those in blood. The small number of donors limited the genetic and exposure-history diversity represented. Pairwise subsampling indicated that sequencing depth was expected to affect the degree of clonotype sharing among donors. Even with the large sequencing depth, rarefaction of the sorted-subset datasets indicated that sequencing was incomplete. When several donors were compared, the shared fraction of clonotypes was 5% to 6.5% for naive CD4, around 3.6% for naive CD8, 2% to 2.5% for memory CD4, and 0.4% for memory CD8.

Healthy HIV-negative adults with no recently reported acute infections or vaccinations were included as donors. All donors were Caucasian adults living in Nashville, Tennessee, USA. Magnetic negative selection was used to enrich CD4+ T cells, after which naive cells were positively selected on CD45RA and the negative fraction became the memory subset. After blood collection by leukapheresis, PBMCs were isolated using Ficoll-Histopaque density gradient centrifugation and then cryopreserved in the vapor phase of liquid nitrogen. Purity and quantity of every magnetically sorted T cell population were checked by analytical flow cytometry. Genomic DNA was isolated from every sorted fraction and measured by UV absorbance on a Nanodrop 2000c. This clone turned up a few times. This receptor's antigen is unknown. No base quality values were provided; no much bigger clone lies one nucleotide off. Using the deep immunoSEQ assay, multiplex PCR amplified TCR CDR3 regions from genomic DNA. Genomic DNA extracted from each cell subset was distributed evenly over all wells of several immunoSEQ 96-well plates, and each plate served as one replicate. For sorted subsets, each replicate PCR was loaded with approximately 0.2 ug genomic DNA, equivalent to roughly 30,000 T cell genomes. The purified libraries were quantified using a Qubit 3.0 fluorometer, sized with a Bioanalyzer 2100, and then quantified again using the KAPA Library Quantification kit. Every immunoSEQ 96-well plate was sequenced on a separate single-read 150-cycle Illumina NextSeq 550 flow cell. On the authors' methods: Because the immunoSEQ output held only junctional sequences and lacked quality scores, the filtering could not match the filtering applied to full-length reads. To assign V/J genes and CDR3, sequences were annotated against IMGT germline references using PyIR, a Python wrapper for IgBLAST v1.9. Reads were filtered out if the reads had weak V/J assignments (E-value above 1e-6), no CDR3, stop codons, out-of-frame junctions, or ambiguous translated residues. A V3J clonotype was defined by an identical inferred V gene, J gene, and CDR3 amino acid sequence. Percentage overlap between repertoires was computed as shared unique clonotypes divided by the size of the smaller repertoire. Three approaches were used to assess repertoire richness: RTK rarefaction, the Chao1 estimator, and Recon v2.1 estimates of unobserved clonotypes. Generation probabilities for all TCRbeta clonotypes obtained by the gDNA method from four donors were computed using OLGA. In its TCRdb copy, this immuneACCESS table keeps in-frame sequences only and misses some clones. Where compared with another copy, unresolved V genes explain less than half of these, and the others have no known cause. V and J calls and clone size come straight from that table; D and trimming were deduced from the DNA. Within this sample are around 1,100,000 clones, with around 77% of them counted one time only. The top ten clones comprise approximately 0.9% of the sample.

V is pruned by 1 base and J by 1 base, leaving 1 base of the junction without a gene match. The CDR3, from cysteine to phenylalanine, totals 15 residues. This entry keeps only the CDR3 DNA: 45 bases, framed from base 1. The germline V gene yields LGHNA for CDR1 and YNFKEQ for CDR2. The TCR originated in a man between 18 and 29 years old in good health. Some clones in this sample may be carry-over from other donors' samples. Sequencing was carried out using memory CD4+ T cells from PBMCs. The sample's cell subset or site label, decoded: CD45RA-negative fraction. The chain is made from TRBV4-2 and TRBJ1-3, with 7 junctional bases fitting TRBD1. The encoded CDR3 is CASSQAQGSGNTIYF. The DNA is TGTGCCAGCAGCCAAGCACAGGGGTCTGGAAACACCATATATTTT.